The clone carrying this TCR beta chain has only a few counts. These data come from a study of T-cell reconstitution after alpha-beta-depleted transplantation in children. The TCRbeta library incorporated unique molecular identifiers. TCRdb reanalysed the PCR reads using MiXCR and keeps one entry per CDR3 protein. This sample has fewer than 700,000 distinct CDR3 sequences; approximately 13% occur once, and the top ten carry about 2%. Per the germline V gene, CDR1 is SEHNR and CDR2 is FQNEAQ (reference sequence). V gave up 5 bases and J gave up 6 bases, with 11 bases separating them. The length of the CDR3 is 12 residues.

The specimen was PBMCs, mostly from graft donor cells, collected 360 days after TCRalphabeta/CD19-depleted stem cell transplant. The chain links TRBV7-9 to TRBJ2-7; D is ambiguous. The clonotype originates from a male patient aged 10 to 17 who had a stem cell transplant for acute myeloid leukemia, so the T cells may come from the graft donor. DNA for the CDR3: TGTGCCAGCAGCCTCTTTTCAGTCGAGCAGTACTTC. This gives the protein CASSLFSVEQYF.